This T cell receptor (beta chain) derives from a study of blood T cell repertoires in COVID-19 (dated by TCRdb to about 2020). With respect to the entire study: Recovered participants in ImmuneRACE Cohort 3 were defined by two consecutive negative NP/OP PCR tests, clearance by a healthcare professional, or resolution of symptoms. The sample metadata nearly always contained a de-identified subject ID, COVID-19 status, age in years and sex. The dataset comprised deeply sampled blood TCRbeta repertoires from subjects exposed to, actively infected with, or recovered from COVID-19. Samples were obtained from the ongoing ImmuneRACE study (first 160 participants) and from 1,200 or so subjects provided by 6 global collaborators. Where HLA class I and class II types were available, the types were taken from metadata supplied by the sample provider, not from assay-based typing. The prospective study material was composed of cDNA or gDNA derived from T cells, B-cell-depleted T cells, or PBMCs. Samples from collaborators originated in the United States, Italy and Spain and spanned both the acute and convalescent phases of COVID-19. The repertoires were released in a freely available public database meant as a resource for research on the immune response to SARS-CoV-2.

Study-level results and caveats: Clinical and demographic metadata were provided uncurated, with the amount varying by source and participant.

Including cysteine and phenylalanine, the CDR3 has 15 amino acids. Of all the DNA, just the CDR3 is kept, 45 bases in frame from base 1. V has 7 bases trimmed and J has 5 bases trimmed; junction bases matching no gene number 13. CDR1 and CDR2 (LGHNA, YNFKEQ) derive from the germline V gene. Participants in the prospective study were aged roughly 18 to 90 years, lived in under 30 United States geographic areas, and enrolled through a virtual design. To assign participants to cohorts, the prospective study relied on clinical history that participants themselves reported in a screening survey and a study questionnaire. Each participant in the prospective study had whole blood, serum and a nasopharyngeal or oropharyngeal swab collected by mobile phlebotomists. Additional blood draws and questionnaires over an approximately two-month period could optionally be provided by prospective study participants. Prospective study blood samples were shipped either frozen or at room temperature before DNA extraction.

This clone was observed once. Its antigen is unknown. Within one base of it there is no much larger clone, and no base qualities were kept. TCRbeta CDR3 regions were amplified from genomic DNA using the immunoSEQ Assay, a bias-controlled multiplex PCR. Under the source paper's analysis protocol: Within the assay, amplification of reference gene primers was used to estimate how many nucleated cells each sample contained. Sequence reads were collapsed and filtered to measure the absolute abundance of every unique TCRbeta CDR3 rearrangement. For each sample, productive Simpson clonality was calculated by taking the square root of Simpson's diversity index across productive rearrangements. TCRdb provides this immuneACCESS table in a form limited to in-frame rearrangements. Some clones are lacking; in checked studies, under half of them reflect an unresolved V gene, and why the rest are absent is not known. The D gene and trimming were derived from the DNA, and the V and J assignments and clone size from that table. The sample table contains hundreds of thousands of clones; only one count was recorded for around 85% of them. The top ten hold about 3.1% of the sample.

The TCR sequence derives from a woman aged 50 to 60 in a cohort exposed to, infected with or recovered from COVID-19 (not recorded which). The sequence joins TRBV4-2 to TRBJ2-7, with 8 bases aligning to TRBD1. Sequencing was carried out using PBMCs or T cells enriched from blood (not recorded which). The CDR3 reads CASTQGQAEGHEQYF. The bases are TGTGCCAGCACTCAGGGACAGGCCGAAGGCCACGAGCAGTACTTC.